This T cell receptor (beta chain) came from a study of T-cell reconstitution after alpha-beta-depleted transplantation in children. Germline-derived CDR1 and CDR2 are SGHVS and FQNEAQ. This CDR3 is 18 amino acids long. V gave up 2 bases and J gave up 1 base; unmatched junction bases: 12. This clonotype was seen only once. The TCRbeta library was prepared with unique molecular identifiers. TCRdb recomputed calls from the PCR reads with MiXCR, one row per CDR3 protein. The sample consists of hundreds of thousands of distinct CDR3 sequences, roughly 17% of them appearing once. The specimen comprised PBMCs from the stem cell graft donor, sampled from the stem cell graft. This clonotype was obtained from a human donor who donated a stem cell graft to a child with acute myeloid leukemia. The genes are TRBV7-8 and TRBJ2-7, with 9 bases matching TRBD2. The CDR3: CASSLMASGADPSYEQYF. Written as DNA, the CDR3 is TGTGCCAGCAGCTTAATGGCTAGCGGGGCGGACCCGTCCTACGAGCAGTACTTC. Looking up the rest from reference TRBV7-8 and TRBJ2-7 gives the full variable domain: GAGVSQSPRYKVAKRGQDVALRCDPISGHVSLFWYQQALGQGPEFLTYFQNEAQLDKSGLPSDRFFAERPEGSVSTLKIQRTQQEDSAVYLCASSLMASGADPSYEQYFGPGTRLTVT.